A single sample gave rise to the 21 T cell receptor beta chains below, sequenced in a study of HIV-infected patients and healthy controls. Whole blood was used without fractionation, so all unsorted peripheral T cells were included. Reverse transcription used roughly 480 ng RNA and constant-region primers for alpha and beta. Each of the alpha and beta chains got its own library through chain-specific third strand synthesis with indices. Using its own MiXCR run on the 5' RACE reads, TCRdb lists one record per CDR3 protein. In the table there are roughly 15,000 distinct CDR3 sequences, under 10% of which are singletons. The sample was blood. Source of these receptors: an adult in good health.

This clonotype appeared many times. J is TRBJ2-7 and V is TRBV20-1; D is possibly TRBD2 (5 bases). V lost 3 bases, J lost 7 bases, and 22 bases lay in between. CDR1 DFQATT and CDR2 SNEGSKA come from the germline V gene (reference sequence). The CDR3 spans 15 residues. DNA for the CDR3: TGCAGTGCTAGGGAAGGACGGAGGAATTTCGGTGAGCAGTACTTC. Translated: CSAREGRRNFGEQYF.

CDR3 DNA sequence: TGCAGTGCTAGAGATCTGGCTAGCGGAGCTATGGAGACCCAGTACTTC. Translated: CSARDLASGAMETQYF. V gene TRBV20-1 combines with J gene TRBJ2-5; 7 bases are shared with TRBD2. Germline V lookup: CDR1 DFQATT, CDR2 SNEGSKA (reference sequence). After removal of 0 bases from V and 5 bases from J, the junction contained 12 bases not matched to a gene. This CDR3 contains 16 residues.

The chain recombines TRBV18 with TRBJ2-3; D uncertain. This CDR3 is built from 14 residues. V lost 6 bases, J lost 0 bases, and 10 bases lay in between. CDR1 KGHSH and CDR2 LQKENI come from the germline V gene. DNA of the CDR3: TGTGCCAGCTCCGGCGCTGGAAGCACAGATACGCAGTATTTT. Translating gives CASSGAGSTDTQYF. The variable domain in full, completed from reference TRBV18 and TRBJ2-3, reads NAGVMQNPRHLVRRRGQEARLRCSPMKGHSHVYWYRQLPEEGLKFMVYLQKENIIDESGMPKERFSAEFPKEGPSILRIQQVVRGDSAAYFCASSGAGSTDTQYFGPGTRLTVL.

This clonotype was observed at least ten times. This chain connects TRBV6-5 to TRBJ2-5, with TRBD1 matching 10 bases. This CDR3 is 16 amino acids long. The ends lost 6 bases at V and 2 bases at J; junction bases unmatched: 9. From germline, CDR1 is MNHEY and CDR2 SVGAGI. The CDR3 DNA sequence: TGTGCCAGCAGCTCCCGGGACAGGGGACTTCAAGAGACCCAGTACTTC. This gives the protein CASSSRDRGLQETQYF.

This clonotype was observed a few times. As DNA, the CDR3 is TGTGCCAGCAGCAGGCCCGGAGCGGGAGGGAACACCGGGGAGCTGTTTTTT. It yields the protein CASSRPGAGGNTGELFF. The chain is built from TRBV7-3 and TRBJ2-2; 9 bases line up with TRBD2. The germline gives CDR1 SGHTA, CDR2 FQGTGA. The length of the CDR3 is 17 residues. J was trimmed by 1 base and V by 5 bases; bases with no gene match: 8.

In DNA, the CDR3 is TGTGCCAGCAGCTTCTCAATAGCGGACTACGAGCAGTACTTC. Translating it yields CASSFSIADYEQYF. The chain combines TRBV7-9 with TRBJ2-7; perhaps TRBD2 as D (6 bases). This CDR3 has 14 amino acids. V gave up 3 bases and J gave up 3 bases, with 12 bases separating them. From germline, CDR1 is SEHNR and CDR2 FQNEAQ (reference sequence). Filled out from reference TRBV7-9 and TRBJ2-7, the complete variable domain reads DTGVSQNPRHKITKRGQNVTFRCDPISEHNRLYWYRQTLGQGPEFLTYFQNEAQLEKSRLLSDRFSAERPKGSFSTLEIQRTEQGDSAMYLCASSFSIADYEQYFGPGTRLTVT.

This clonotype was observed at least ten times. CDR3 region: CATLTGTGPSDTQYF. The CDR3 region has the DNA TGTGCCACCCTTACCGGGACAGGGCCCTCAGATACGCAGTATTTT. This chain links TRBV10-3 with TRBJ2-3, with 9 bases aligning to TRBD1. V lost 10 bases and J lost 4; bases outside the gene matches: 12. The CDR3 is 15 residues long. Germline values: CDR1 ENHRY, CDR2 SYGVKD.

In regard to this clonotype: This may come from a read error, since a much larger clone is one base off. This rearrangement joins TRBV12-3 or TRBV12-4 to TRBJ2-5, with D uncertain. V was clipped by 3 bases and J by 5 bases, with 7 bases between them. The CDR3 length is 12 residues. CDR3 sequence reads: CASSLSVETQYF. The CDR3 nucleotides are TGTGCCAGCAGTTTGTCTGTGGAGACCCAGTACTTC.

This clonotype was counted at least ten times. One end of the junction varies from germline; a read error may be responsible. The chain has TRBV30 and TRBJ1-4; TRBD1 matches 10 bases. This CDR3 has 12 amino acids. Germline V gives CDR1 GTSNPN, CDR2 SVGIG (reference sequence). CDR3 residues: CAWSVRDGTGEF. CDR3 bases: TGTGCCTGGAGTGTACGGGATGGGACAGGGGAGTTT.

Ten or more counts support this clonotype. The chain carries TRBV28 and TRBJ2-6, with 7 bases lining up with TRBD2. The CDR3 loop spans 19 amino acids. Trimming took 2 bases from V and 2 from J; bases not matched to a gene: 12. Germline V gene lookup returns CDR1 MDHEN and CDR2 SYDVKM. The CDR3 here is CASSLGAQVGTTGANVLTF. The CDR3 DNA is TGTGCCAGCAGTTTAGGCGCCCAGGTGGGGACTACTGGGGCCAACGTCCTGACTTTC.

In its sample, this clonotype was seen many times. The chain carries TRBV20-1 and TRBJ2-6, with D possibly matching TRBD2 (6 bases). Deletions cut 0 bases from V and 9 bases from J, with 12 bases between. The germline gives CDR1 DFQATT, CDR2 SNEGSKA (reference sequence). The CDR3 contains 14 residues. The CDR3 here is CSARDRGLGNVLTF. CDR3 DNA sequence: TGCAGTGCTAGAGATCGGGGGTTGGGCAACGTCCTGACTTTC.

This clonotype is labeled as medium-sized. This chain joins TRBV20-1 and TRBJ2-3, with 10 bases lining up with TRBD1. The germline V gene encodes CDR1 DFQATT and CDR2 SNEGSKA (reference sequence). Trimming took 0 bases from V and 5 from J; bases not matched to a gene: 8. This CDR3 region has 16 residues. The CDR3 DNA is TGCAGTGCTAGAGACTTTGGACAGGGGGTAGGAGATACGCAGTATTTT. Translating gives CSARDFGQGVGDTQYF.

As DNA, the CDR3 is TGCAGCGTTTCCTGGTCTAGCTTGGGCAATCAGCCCCAGCATTTT. Protein product: CSVSWSSLGNQPQHF. J is TRBJ1-5 and V is TRBV29-1; D call uncertain. The germline CDR1 and CDR2 sequences are SQVTM and ANQGSEA. CDR3 length: 15 residues. With 5 bases removed from V and 2 bases from J, the gap between germline ends came to 16 bases.

This clonotype was counted many times. The chain links TRBV15 to TRBJ1-1, with D unresolved. The germline V gene has CDR1 LNHNV and CDR2 YYDKDF (reference sequence). The ends were cut back, 5 bases at V and 0 bases at J, with 7 bases in the middle. The length of the CDR3 is 13 residues. This chain's CDR3 is CATSRRMNTEAFF. Written as DNA, the CDR3 is TGTGCCACCAGCCGCCGCATGAACACTGAAGCTTTCTTT. The variable domain in full, completed from reference TRBV15 and TRBJ1-1, reads DAMVIQNPRYQVTQFGKPVTLSCSQTLNHNVMYWYQQKSSQAPKLLFHYYDKDFNNEADTPDNFQSRRPNTSFCFLDIRSPGLGDTAMYLCATSRRMNTEAFFGQGTRLTVV.

There are many counts of this clonotype. This chain links TRBV12-3 or TRBV12-4 with TRBJ2-3; no definite D call. Trimming took off 1 base at V and 2 bases at J, with 7 bases between the two ends. The CDR3 is 14 amino acids. CDR3 nucleotide sequence: TGTGCCAGCAGTTTAGGGCTAACCACAGATACGCAGTATTTT. This encodes CASSLGLTTDTQYF.

The V and J genes are TRBV7-2 and TRBJ2-3; 13 bases agree with TRBD2. Germline V gene sequence: CDR1 SGHTA, CDR2 FQGNSA. The ends lost 5 bases at V and 2 bases at J; junction bases unmatched: 7. The CDR3 is 17 amino acids. The CDR3 is CASSLRTSGSSTDTQYF. DNA of the CDR3: TGTGCCAGCAGCCTCAGGACTAGCGGGAGCTCCACAGATACGCAGTATTTT.

This clonotype was counted a few times. V and J are TRBV28 and TRBJ1-4, with no clear D. The CDR3 is 13 residues long. The germline V gene has CDR1 MDHEN and CDR2 SYDVKM. Trimming removed 8 bases from V and 7 bases from J, with 14 bases in between. In DNA, the CDR3 is TGTGCCAGCTCGACGCCTGCCACTGAAAAACTGTTTTTT. This translates into CASSTPATEKLFF.

Turning to this clonotype: A much larger clone lies a single base off, so this may be a read error. This chain connects TRBV29-1 to TRBJ2-3, with 7 positions matching TRBD1. CDR1 is SQVTM and CDR2 is ANQGSEA in the germline V gene. CDR3 size: 14 residues. V was pared by 7 bases and J by 4 bases, with 11 bases of the junction left unmatched. Written as DNA, the CDR3 is TGCAGCGCCACGATGACAGGGAGAGCAGATACGCAGTATTTT. Translation: CSATMTGRADTQYF.

The rearrangement links TRBV7-3 to TRBJ2-6, with 7 bases that match TRBD2. This CDR3 is 20 amino acids long. The V gene end was trimmed by 3 bases and the J gene end by 0 bases; junction bases not matched to a gene: 14. Germline V gene sequence: CDR1 SGHTA, CDR2 FQGTGA. This CDR3 reads CASSLVGGSGSLSGANVLTF. CDR3 in DNA: TGTGCCAGCAGCTTGGTCGGCGGGAGCGGATCCCTCTCTGGGGCCAACGTCCTGACTTTC.

The chain is built from TRBV4-3 and TRBJ2-1; a possible D gene is TRBD1 (5 bases). V gave up 1 base and J gave up 9 bases, with 19 bases separating them. Germline V gene lookup returns CDR1 LGHNA and CDR2 YSLEER. The CDR3 length is 16 residues. As DNA, the CDR3 is TGCGCCAGCAGCCAAGTGCCAGGGCCCACCCCTGGTGAGCAGTTCTTC. It translates to CASSQVPGPTPGEQFF.

This clonotype was recorded at least ten times. The chain has TRBV3-1 and TRBJ1-5, with D uncertain. Germline CDR1 LGHDT, CDR2 YNNKEL (reference sequence). The V gene lost 4 bases and the J gene lost 0 bases, with 7 bases spanning the gap. The CDR3 has 14 residues. Here the CDR3 reads CASSPTSSNQPQHF. CDR3 DNA sequence: TGTGCCAGCAGCCCGACAAGTAGCAATCAGCCCCAGCATTTT.